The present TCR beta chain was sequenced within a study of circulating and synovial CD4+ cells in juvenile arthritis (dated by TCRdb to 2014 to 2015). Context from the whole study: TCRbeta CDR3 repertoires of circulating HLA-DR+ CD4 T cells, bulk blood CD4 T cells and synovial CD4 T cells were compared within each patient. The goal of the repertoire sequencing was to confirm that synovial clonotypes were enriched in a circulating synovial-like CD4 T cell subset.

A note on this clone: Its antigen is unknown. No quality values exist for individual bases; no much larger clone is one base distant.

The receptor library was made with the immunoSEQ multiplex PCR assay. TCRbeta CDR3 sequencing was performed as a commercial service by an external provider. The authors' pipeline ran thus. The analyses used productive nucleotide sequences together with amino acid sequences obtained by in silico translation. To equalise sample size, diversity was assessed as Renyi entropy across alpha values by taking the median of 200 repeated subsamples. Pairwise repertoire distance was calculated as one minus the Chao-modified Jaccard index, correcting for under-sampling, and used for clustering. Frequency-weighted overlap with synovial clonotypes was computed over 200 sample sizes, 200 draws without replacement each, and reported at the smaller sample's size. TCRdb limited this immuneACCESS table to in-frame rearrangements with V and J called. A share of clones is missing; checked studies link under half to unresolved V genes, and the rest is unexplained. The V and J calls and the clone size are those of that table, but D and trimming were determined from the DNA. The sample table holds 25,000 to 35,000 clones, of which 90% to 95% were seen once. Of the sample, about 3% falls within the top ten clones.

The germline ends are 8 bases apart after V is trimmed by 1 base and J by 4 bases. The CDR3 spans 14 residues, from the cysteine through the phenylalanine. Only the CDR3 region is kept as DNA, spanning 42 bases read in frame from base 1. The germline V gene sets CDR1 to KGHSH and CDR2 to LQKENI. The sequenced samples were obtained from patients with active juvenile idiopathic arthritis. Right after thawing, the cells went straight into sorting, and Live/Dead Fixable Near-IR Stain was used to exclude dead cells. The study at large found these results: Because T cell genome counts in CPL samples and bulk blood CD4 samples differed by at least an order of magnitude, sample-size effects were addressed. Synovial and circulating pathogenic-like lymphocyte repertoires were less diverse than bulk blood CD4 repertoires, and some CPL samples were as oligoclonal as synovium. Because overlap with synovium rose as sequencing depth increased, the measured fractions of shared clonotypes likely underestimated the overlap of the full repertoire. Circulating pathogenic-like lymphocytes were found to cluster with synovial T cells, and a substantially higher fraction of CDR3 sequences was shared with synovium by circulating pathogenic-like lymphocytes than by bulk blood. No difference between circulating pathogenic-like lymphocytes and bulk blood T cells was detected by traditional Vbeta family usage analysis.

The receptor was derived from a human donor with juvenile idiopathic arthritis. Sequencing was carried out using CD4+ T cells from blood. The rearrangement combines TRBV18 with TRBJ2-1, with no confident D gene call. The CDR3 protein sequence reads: CASSPRSGYNEQFF. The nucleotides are TGTGCCAGCTCACCACGATCCGGTTACAATGAGCAGTTCTTC.